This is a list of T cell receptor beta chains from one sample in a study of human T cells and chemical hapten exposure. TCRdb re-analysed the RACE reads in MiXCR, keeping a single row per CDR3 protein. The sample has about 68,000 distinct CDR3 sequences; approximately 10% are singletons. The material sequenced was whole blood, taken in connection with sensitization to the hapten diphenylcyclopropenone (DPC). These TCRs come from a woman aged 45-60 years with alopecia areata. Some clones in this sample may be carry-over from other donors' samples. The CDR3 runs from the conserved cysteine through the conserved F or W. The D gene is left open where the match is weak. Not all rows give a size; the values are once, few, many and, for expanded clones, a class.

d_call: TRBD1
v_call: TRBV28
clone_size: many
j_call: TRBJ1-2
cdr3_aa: CASSLDPTGTLNYGYTF
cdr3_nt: TGTGCCAGCAGTTTAGACCCGACAGGGACCCTTAACTATGGCTACACCTTC

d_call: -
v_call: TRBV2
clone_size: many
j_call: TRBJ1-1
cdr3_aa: CASSELSGSGGAFF
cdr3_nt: TGTGCCAGCAGTGAGTTGTCCGGGAGCGGTGGAGCTTTCTTT

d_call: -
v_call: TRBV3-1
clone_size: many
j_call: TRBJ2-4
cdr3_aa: CASSQGSWNIQYF
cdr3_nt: TGTGCCAGCAGCCAGGGATCGTGGAACATTCAGTACTTC

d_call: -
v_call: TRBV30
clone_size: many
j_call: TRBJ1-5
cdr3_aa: CAWSVKGNSNQPQHF
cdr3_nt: TGTGCCTGGAGTGTAAAGGGAAATAGCAATCAGCCCCAGCATTTT

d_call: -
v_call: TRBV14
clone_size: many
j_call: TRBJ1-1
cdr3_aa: CASSQDWGVDEAFF
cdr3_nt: TGTGCCAGCAGCCAAGATTGGGGGGTCGATGAAGCTTTCTTT

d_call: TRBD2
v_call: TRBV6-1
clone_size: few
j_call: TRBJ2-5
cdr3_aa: CASSEVTSGATQYF
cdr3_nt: TGTGCCAGCAGTGAAGTGACTAGCGGGGCAACCCAGTACTTC

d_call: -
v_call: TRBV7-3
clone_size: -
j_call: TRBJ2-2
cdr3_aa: CASTFASTGELFF
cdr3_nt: TGTGCCAGCACCTTTGCTAGCACCGGGGAGCTGTTTTTT

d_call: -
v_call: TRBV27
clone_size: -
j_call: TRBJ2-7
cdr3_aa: CASSPHGLAYEQYF
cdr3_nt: TGTGCCAGCAGCCCACACGGACTTGCCTACGAGCAGTACTTC

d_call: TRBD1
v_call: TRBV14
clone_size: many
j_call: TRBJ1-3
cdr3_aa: CASSQWTGRRYSGNTIYF
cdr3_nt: TGTGCCAGCAGCCAATGGACAGGGAGAAGATATTCTGGAAACACCATATATTTT

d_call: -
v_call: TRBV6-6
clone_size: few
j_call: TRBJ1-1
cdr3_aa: CASSYSSLEAFF
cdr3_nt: TGTGCCAGCAGTTACTCTAGCCTTGAAGCTTTCTTT

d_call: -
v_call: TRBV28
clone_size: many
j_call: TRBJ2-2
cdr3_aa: CASTELTGELFF
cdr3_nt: TGTGCCAGCACCGAGCTGACCGGGGAGCTGTTTTTT

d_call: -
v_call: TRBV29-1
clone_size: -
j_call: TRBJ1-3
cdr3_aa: CSVLQGSGNTIYF
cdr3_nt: TGCAGCGTTCTTCAGGGATCTGGAAACACCATATATTTT

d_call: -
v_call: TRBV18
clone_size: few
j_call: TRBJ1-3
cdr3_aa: CASSPDLTSSSGNTIYF
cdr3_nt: TGTGCCAGCTCACCCGACCTCACGAGCTCTTCTGGAAACACCATATATTTT

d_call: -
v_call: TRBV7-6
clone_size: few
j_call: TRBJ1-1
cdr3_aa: CASSLSGSDTEAFF
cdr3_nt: TGTGCCAGCAGCTTAAGCGGTTCGGACACTGAAGCTTTCTTT

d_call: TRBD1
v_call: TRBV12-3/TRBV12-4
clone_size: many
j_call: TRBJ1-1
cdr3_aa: CASSLQDRATEAFF
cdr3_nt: TGTGCCAGCAGTTTGCAGGACAGGGCCACTGAAGCTTTCTTT

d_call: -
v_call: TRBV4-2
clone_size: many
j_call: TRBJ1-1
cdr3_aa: CASSQEHVGTEAFF
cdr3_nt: TGTGCCAGCAGCCAGGAACACGTTGGCACTGAAGCTTTCTTT

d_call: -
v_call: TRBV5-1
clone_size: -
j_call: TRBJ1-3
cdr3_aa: CASSSSSGNTIYF
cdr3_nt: TGCGCCAGCAGCTCAAGCTCTGGAAACACCATATATTTT

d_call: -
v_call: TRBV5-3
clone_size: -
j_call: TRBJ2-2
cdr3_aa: CARSCRPELFF
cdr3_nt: TGTGCCAGAAGCTGCCGCCCGGAGCTGTTTTTT

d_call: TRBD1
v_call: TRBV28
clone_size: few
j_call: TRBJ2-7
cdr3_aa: CATTGLEQYF
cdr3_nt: TGTGCCACGACAGGGCTCGAGCAGTACTTC

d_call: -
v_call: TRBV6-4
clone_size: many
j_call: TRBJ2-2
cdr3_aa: CASSDSEQNTGELFF
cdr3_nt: TGTGCCAGCAGTGACTCTGAACAGAACACCGGGGAGCTGTTTTTT

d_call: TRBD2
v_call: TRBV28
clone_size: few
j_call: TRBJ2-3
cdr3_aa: CASSPSGVTDTQYF
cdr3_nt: TGTGCCAGCAGCCCTAGCGGAGTCACAGATACGCAGTATTTT

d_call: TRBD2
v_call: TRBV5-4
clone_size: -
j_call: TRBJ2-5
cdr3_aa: CASSMGPIWTSGTKETQYF
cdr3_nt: TGTGCCAGCAGCATGGGCCCTATCTGGACTAGCGGGACGAAAGAGACCCAGTACTTC

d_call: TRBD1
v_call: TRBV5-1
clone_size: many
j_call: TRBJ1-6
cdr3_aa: CASSLPQGEGTSPLHF
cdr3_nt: TGCGCCAGCAGCTTGCCGCAGGGGGAGGGTACTTCACCCCTCCACTTT

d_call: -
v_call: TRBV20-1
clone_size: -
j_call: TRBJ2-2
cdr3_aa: CSARPGRGGTGELFF
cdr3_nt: TGCAGTGCTCGACCAGGACGAGGCGGGACCGGGGAGCTGTTTTTT

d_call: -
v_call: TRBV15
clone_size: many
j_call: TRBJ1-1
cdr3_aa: CATSRDVGTVLEAFF
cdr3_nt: TGTGCCACCAGCAGAGATGTAGGGACCGTCCTTGAAGCTTTCTTT

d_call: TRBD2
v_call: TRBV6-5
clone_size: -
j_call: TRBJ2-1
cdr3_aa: CASTIHGLAGGTKYNEQFF
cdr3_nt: TGTGCCAGCACCATCCACGGGTTAGCGGGGGGGACAAAATACAATGAGCAGTTCTTC

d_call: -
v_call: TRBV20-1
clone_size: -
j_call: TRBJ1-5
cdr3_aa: CSARVFGDAAQPQHF
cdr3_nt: TGCAGTGCTAGAGTTTTTGGAGATGCAGCTCAGCCCCAGCATTTT

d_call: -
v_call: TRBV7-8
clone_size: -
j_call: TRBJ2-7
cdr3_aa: CASSLESGLSYEQYF
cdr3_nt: TGTGCCAGCAGCTTAGAATCCGGACTATCTTACGAGCAGTACTTC

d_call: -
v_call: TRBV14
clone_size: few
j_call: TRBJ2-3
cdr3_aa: CASSQGRYQSTDTQYF
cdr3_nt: TGTGCCAGCAGCCAAGGACGGTATCAAAGCACAGATACGCAGTATTTT

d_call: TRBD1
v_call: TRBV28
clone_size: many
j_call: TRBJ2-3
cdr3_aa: CASSLGGQGSDTQYF
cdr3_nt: TGTGCCAGCAGTTTGGGAGGACAGGGCAGTGATACGCAGTATTTT

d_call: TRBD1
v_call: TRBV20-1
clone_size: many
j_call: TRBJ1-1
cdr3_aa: CSARGQGRATEAFF
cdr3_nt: TGCAGTGCTAGGGGACAGGGGAGAGCCACTGAAGCTTTCTTT

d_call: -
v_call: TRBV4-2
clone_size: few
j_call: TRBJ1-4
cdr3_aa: CASSQLGEKLFF
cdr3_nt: TGTGCCAGCAGCCAACTGGGGGAAAAACTGTTTTTT

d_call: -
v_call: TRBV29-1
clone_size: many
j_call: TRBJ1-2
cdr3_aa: CSVVDHLYGYTF
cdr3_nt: TGCAGCGTTGTAGACCACCTCTATGGCTACACCTTC

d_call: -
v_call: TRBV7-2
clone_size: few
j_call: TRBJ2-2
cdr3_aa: CASSLGLLLRDGTGELFF
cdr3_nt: TGTGCCAGCAGCTTAGGACTGCTCCTCCGGGACGGCACCGGGGAGCTGTTTTTT

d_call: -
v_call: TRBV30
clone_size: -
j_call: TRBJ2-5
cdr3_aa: CAWSTTEGFLETQYF
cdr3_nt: TGTGCCTGGAGTACTACGGAGGGTTTCTTGGAGACCCAGTACTTC

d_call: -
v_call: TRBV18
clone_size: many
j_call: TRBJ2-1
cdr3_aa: CASSPLGQYNEQFF
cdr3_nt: TGTGCCAGCTCACCACTAGGACAGTACAATGAGCAGTTCTTC

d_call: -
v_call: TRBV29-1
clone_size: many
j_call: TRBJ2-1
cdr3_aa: CSVGPRGDIFNEQFF
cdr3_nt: TGCAGCGTTGGGCCCAGGGGAGACATTTTCAATGAGCAGTTCTTC

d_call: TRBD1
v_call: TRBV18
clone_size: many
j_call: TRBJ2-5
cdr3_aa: CASSPLGQGGETQYF
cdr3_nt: TGTGCCAGCTCACCCCTGGGACAGGGAGGAGAGACCCAGTACTTC

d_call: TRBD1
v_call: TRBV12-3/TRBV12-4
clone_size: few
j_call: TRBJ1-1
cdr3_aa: CASSIRQGGKAFF
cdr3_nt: TGTGCCAGCAGTATTCGACAGGGCGGTAAAGCTTTCTTT

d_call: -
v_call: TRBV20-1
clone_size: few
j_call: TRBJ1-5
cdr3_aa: CSARDWGGGTNQPQHF
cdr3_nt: TGCAGTGCTAGAGATTGGGGTGGTGGAACCAATCAGCCCCAGCATTTT

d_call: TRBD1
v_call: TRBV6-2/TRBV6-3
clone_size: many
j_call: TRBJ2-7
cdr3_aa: CASSPSTGVKYF
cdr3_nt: TGTGCCAGCAGTCCCTCGACAGGGGTAAAGTACTTC

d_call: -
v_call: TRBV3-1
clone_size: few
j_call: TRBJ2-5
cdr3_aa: CASSLGAVQETQYF
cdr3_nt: TGTGCCAGCAGCCTCGGGGCGGTCCAAGAGACCCAGTACTTC

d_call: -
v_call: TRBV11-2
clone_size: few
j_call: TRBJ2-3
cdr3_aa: CASSPPPLSDTQYF
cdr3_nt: TGTGCCAGCAGCCCCCCACCCCTTTCCGATACGCAGTATTTT

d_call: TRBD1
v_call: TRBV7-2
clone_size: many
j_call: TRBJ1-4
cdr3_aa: CASSPRDRGEKLFF
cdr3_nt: TGTGCCAGCAGCCCCCGGGACAGAGGGGAAAAACTGTTTTTT

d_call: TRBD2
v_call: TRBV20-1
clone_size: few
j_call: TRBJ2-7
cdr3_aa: CSARDQRGVSYEQYF
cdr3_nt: TGCAGTGCTAGAGATCAGCGGGGGGTCTCCTACGAGCAGTACTTC

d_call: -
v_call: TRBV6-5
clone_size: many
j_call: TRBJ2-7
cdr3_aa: CASSYSSSYEQYF
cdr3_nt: TGTGCCAGCAGTTACAGTAGCTCCTACGAGCAGTACTTC

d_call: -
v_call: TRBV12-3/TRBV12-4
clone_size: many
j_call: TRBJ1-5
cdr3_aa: CASSAGDGNQPQHF
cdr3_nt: TGTGCCAGCAGTGCCGGGGACGGCAATCAGCCCCAGCATTTT

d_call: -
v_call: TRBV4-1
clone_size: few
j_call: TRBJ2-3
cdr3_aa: CASSQVEGGTFTDTQYF
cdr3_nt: TGCGCCAGCAGCCAAGTTGAGGGCGGGACCTTCACAGATACGCAGTATTTT

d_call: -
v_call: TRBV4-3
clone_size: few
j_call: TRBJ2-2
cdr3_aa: CASSQDWAGQGLTGELFF
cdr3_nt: TGCGCCAGCAGCCAAGATTGGGCAGGACAGGGACTAACCGGGGAGCTGTTTTTT

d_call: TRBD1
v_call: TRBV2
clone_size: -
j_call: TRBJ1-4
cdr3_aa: CASFGQGVPNEKLFF
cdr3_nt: TGTGCCAGCTTTGGACAGGGGGTACCTAATGAAAAACTGTTTTTT

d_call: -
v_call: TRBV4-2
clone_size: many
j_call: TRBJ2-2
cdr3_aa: CASSLTVNTGELFF
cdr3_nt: TGTGCCAGCAGCCTAACAGTGAACACCGGGGAGCTGTTTTTT

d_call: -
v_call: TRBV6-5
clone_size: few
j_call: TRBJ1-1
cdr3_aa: CASSYLQGNTEAFF
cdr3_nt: TGTGCCAGCAGTTACCTTCAAGGGAACACTGAAGCTTTCTTT

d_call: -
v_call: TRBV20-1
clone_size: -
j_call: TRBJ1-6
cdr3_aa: CSARRSGTGNSPLHF
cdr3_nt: TGCAGTGCTAGGCGGTCCGGGACGGGGAATTCACCCCTCCACTTT

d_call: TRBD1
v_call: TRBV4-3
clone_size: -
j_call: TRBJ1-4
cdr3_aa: CASSKFAGTAALATNEKLFF
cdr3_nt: TGCGCCAGCTCCAAATTTGCTGGGACAGCAGCCCTGGCAACTAATGAAAAACTGTTTTTT

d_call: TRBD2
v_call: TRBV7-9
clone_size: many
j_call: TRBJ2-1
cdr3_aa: CASSPRAVAGGSEQFF
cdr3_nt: TGTGCCAGCAGCCCCAGAGCGGTAGCGGGGGGTTCTGAGCAGTTCTTC

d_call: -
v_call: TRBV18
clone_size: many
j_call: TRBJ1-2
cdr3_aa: CASSSITGSGYTF
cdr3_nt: TGTGCCAGCTCATCTATTACAGGGAGCGGCTACACCTTC

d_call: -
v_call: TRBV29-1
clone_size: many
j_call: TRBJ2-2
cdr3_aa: CSVEDSSWNTGELFF
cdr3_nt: TGCAGCGTTGAAGACTCTAGCTGGAACACCGGGGAGCTGTTTTTT

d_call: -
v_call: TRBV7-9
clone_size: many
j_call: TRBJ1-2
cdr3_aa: CASSSEMDRAGYTF
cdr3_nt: TGTGCCAGCAGCAGTGAAATGGACCGAGCGGGCTACACCTTC

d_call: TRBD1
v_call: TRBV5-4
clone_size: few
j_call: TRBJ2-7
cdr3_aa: CASSPYPPGQGRSEQYF
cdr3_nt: TGTGCCAGCAGCCCTTACCCACCGGGACAGGGGCGGAGCGAGCAGTACTTC

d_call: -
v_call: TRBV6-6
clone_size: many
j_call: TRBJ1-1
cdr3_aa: CASSQQYTEAFF
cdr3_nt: TGTGCCAGCAGTCAACAGTATACTGAAGCTTTCTTT